This T cell receptor (beta chain) was documented in a study of blood T cells in healthy people across ages (dated by TCRdb to between 2014 and 2017). Background for the entire study: Template switching captured roughly one uniquely barcoded TCR beta cDNA molecule per two T cells in model experiments. To track age-related changes in TCR beta repertoire diversity, the study relied on deep sequencing normalized with unique cDNA molecular identifiers. The donors were divided into four age groups: young (average around 16 years), middle-aged (under 40), aged (about 60) and long-lived (roughly 88). To avoid experimental bias, donors of different ages were distributed randomly across sequencing lanes. Using the same blood draw, the study looked at two additional independent replicas of 1 million unique cDNA reads for two donors, one aged 18 to 29 and the other aged 80 or older.

The roughly 37 donors, aged roughly 6 to 100 years, were systemically healthy Caucasian individuals from Russia. Roughly 10 milliliters of peripheral blood were drawn from each donor into EDTA-treated Vacutainer tubes. Ficoll-Paque density-gradient centrifugation was used to isolate PBMCs, with at least 6.5 million per sample. Trizol reagent was used to extract total RNA from the PBMCs, yielding at least 6 micrograms per sample. Naive CD45RAhigh/CD27high T cell percentages were measured by flow cytometry on a PBMC aliquot from every donor. The protocol used for the library was 5' RACE. Sequencing used an Illumina HiSeq 2500. The second PCR ran for about 7 to 11 cycles and used a J-beta primer mix along with a sample-barcoded 5' primer. Each TCR beta cDNA molecule received a unique molecular identifier from a template-switch 5' adaptor carrying 12 random nucleotides. Each sample yielded at least 2.5 million CDR3-containing paired-end reads. The Mint cDNA synthesis kit, primed by a TRBC-specific oligonucleotide, was used to synthesize first-strand cDNA from all RNA. Following uracil-DNA glycosylase treatment, a first 18-cycle PCR with universal primers M1SS and BC2_uni_R was performed on all cDNA. Concerning the study's data processing: Each sample was normalized by randomly selecting 1 million high-quality reads, each carrying a distinct molecular identifier. Reads sharing molecular identifiers were discarded rather than binned into consensus sequences. CDR3 identification, clonotype clustering and error correction used MiTCR with a Q25 quality threshold and the strictest error-elimination algorithm. Lower-bound total TCR beta diversity was estimated with a nonparametric unseen species model using Euler transformation. The public reads were run again by TCRdb, first through fastp at Q25 and then through MiXCR, and only productive beta chains were kept. Each CDR3 protein gets just one entry, which takes the most common genes and DNA from the rows behind it. The V and J calls reflect TCRdb's pipeline rather than the authors' work. This sample gives approximately 700,000 distinct CDR3 sequences in total; about 32% of them show up just once. The ten biggest clones cover 15% to 19% of the sample.

Comment on this clonotype: Its antigen remains unidentified. A much larger clone sits a single nucleotide away, making a read error possible.

General study outcomes and caveats: Donor CMV infection status was unknown, potentially confounding age-related changes in expanded clonotypes. Compared with the aged group, the long-lived group had more naive CD4+ T cells, fewer expanded clones and increased TCR diversity, a pattern suggesting age selection. A strong correlation was found between observed TCR beta diversity and the percentage of naive T cells measured by flow cytometry. As age increased, observed TCR beta diversity per million T cells dropped in a roughly linear way, and a significant reduction was already evident by age about 40. Conclusive comparison of naive and antigen-experienced compartments was prevented by the profiling of bulk unsorted PBMCs. Total diversity estimates from one million sequenced T cells were considered lower bounds and underestimates.

The V end loses 0 bases and the J end loses 5 bases, and a stretch of 7 bases separates them. Including cysteine and phenylalanine, the CDR3 has 13 amino acids. The CDR3 DNA has 39 bases and is translated from base 1. CDR1 SNHLY and CDR2 FYNNEI are derived from the germline V gene. Material: blood. This receptor chain uses TRBV2 and TRBJ2-5; a tentative D match to TRBD1 spans 5 bases. The TCR comes from a woman aged 80 or over in good health. Donor details come from another sample of the same person, matched by shared clones. CDR3 sequence: CASSEAGAETQYF. Here is the DNA: TGTGCCAGCAGTGAAGCAGGGGCGGAGACCCAGTACTTC.